This T cell receptor beta chain was captured by sequencing in a study of radiotherapy plus CTLA-4 blockade in lung cancer. This clone was seen a few times. Trimming removed 0 bases at V and 10 bases at J, with 12 bases between. The CDR3 loop spans 13 amino acids. CDR1 and CDR2 (germline): SGHAT, FQNNGV. Sequencing used immunoSEQ multiplex PCR; TCRdb keeps in-frame clones, though not all of them. The table includes under 55,000 clones, around four fifths detected once. Sequenced material: peripheral blood, taken from a patient treated with radiotherapy plus ipilimumab. This sequence originates from a human donor with non-small cell lung cancer who had a partial response to radiotherapy plus ipilimumab. The chain employs TRBV11-2 and TRBJ1-1; D unclear. CDR3 amino acids: CASSLDAFAAAFF. In DNA form, the CDR3 reads TGTGCCAGCAGCTTAGATGCGTTCGCCGCAGCTTTCTTT.